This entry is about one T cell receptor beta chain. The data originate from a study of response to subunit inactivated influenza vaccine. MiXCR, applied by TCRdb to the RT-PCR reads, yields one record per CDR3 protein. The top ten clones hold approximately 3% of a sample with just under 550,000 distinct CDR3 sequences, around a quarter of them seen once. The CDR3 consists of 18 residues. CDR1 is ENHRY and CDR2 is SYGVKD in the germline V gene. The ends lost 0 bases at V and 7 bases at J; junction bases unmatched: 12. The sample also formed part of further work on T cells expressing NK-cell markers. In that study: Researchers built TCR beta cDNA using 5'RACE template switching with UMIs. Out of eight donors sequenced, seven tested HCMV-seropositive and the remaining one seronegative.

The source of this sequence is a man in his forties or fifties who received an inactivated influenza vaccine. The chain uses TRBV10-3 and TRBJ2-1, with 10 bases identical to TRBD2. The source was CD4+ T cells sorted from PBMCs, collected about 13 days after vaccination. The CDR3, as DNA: TGTGCCATCAGTGAGTCGACTCGGGCTAGCGGGAGTCAGAATGAGCAGTTCTTC. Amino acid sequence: CAISESTRASGSQNEQFF.